The 2 T cell receptor beta chains presented below share a single source sample, sequenced in a study of PD-1 blockade in classical Hodgkin lymphoma. Sample time point: newly diagnosed, previously untreated cHL patient sample. Clones were sequenced by immunoSEQ multiplex PCR, and TCRdb holds only the in-frame ones, with some missing. The data show fewer than 90,000 clones, with over 90% seen just once and roughly 2.6% held by the top ten. Sequences were obtained from peripheral blood mononuclear cells (PBMCs). All receptors derive from a human donor with classical Hodgkin lymphoma.

This clone counts as medium-sized (0.01 to 0.1%). V is TRBV6-1 and J is TRBJ1-6, with 9 bases that match TRBD1. Germline V gene lookup returns CDR1 MNHNS and CDR2 SASEGT. CDR3 length: 16 amino acids. V gave up 3 bases and J gave up 7 bases; unmatched junction bases: 7. This CDR3 reads CASSEGVGTGNSPLHF. CDR3 in DNA: TGTGCCAGCAGTGAGGGGGTCGGGACAGGGAATTCACCCCTCCACTTT.

The rearrangement links TRBV7-9 to TRBJ1-1; a weak D match, TRBD1 (5 bases). V gave up 5 bases and J gave up 6 bases, with 19 bases separating them. Germline V gene sequence: CDR1 SEHNR, CDR2 FQNEAQ (reference sequence). The CDR3 has 15 residues. This CDR3 is CASSPFPRGGAEAFF. In DNA form, the CDR3 reads TGTGCCAGCAGCCCCTTCCCCCGGGGCGGCGCTGAAGCTTTCTTT.